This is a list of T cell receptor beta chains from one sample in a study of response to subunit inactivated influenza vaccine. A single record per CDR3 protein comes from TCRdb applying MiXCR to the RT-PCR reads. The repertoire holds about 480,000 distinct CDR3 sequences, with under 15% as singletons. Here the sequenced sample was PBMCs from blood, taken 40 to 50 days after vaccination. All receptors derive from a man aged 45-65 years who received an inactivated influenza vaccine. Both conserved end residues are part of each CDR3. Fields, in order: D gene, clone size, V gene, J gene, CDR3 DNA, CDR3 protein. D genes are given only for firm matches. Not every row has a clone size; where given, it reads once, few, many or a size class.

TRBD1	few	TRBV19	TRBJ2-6	TGTGCCAGTGCACGGACAGGGGGTGTCTCTGGGGCCAACGTCCTGACTTTC	CASARTGGVSGANVLTF
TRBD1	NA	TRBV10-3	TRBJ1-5	TGTGCCATCAGTGGGGGGTCGACAGGGGAGGACAATCAGCCCCAGCATTTT	CAISGGSTGEDNQPQHF
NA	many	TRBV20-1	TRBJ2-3	TGCAGTGCAAACAGGGAGGGAACGCAGTATTTT	CSANREGTQYF
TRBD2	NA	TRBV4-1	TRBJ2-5	TGCGCCAGCAGCCGTGGACTAGCGGGGAGCGAAGAGACCCAGTACTTC	CASSRGLAGSEETQYF
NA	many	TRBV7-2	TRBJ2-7	TGTGCCAGCAGCTCCACAGGAGTTTCCTACGAGCAGTACTTC	CASSSTGVSYEQYF
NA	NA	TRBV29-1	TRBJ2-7	TGCAGCGTTGAAGATCGGGCCGGACATATCTACGAGCAGTACTTC	CSVEDRAGHIYEQYF
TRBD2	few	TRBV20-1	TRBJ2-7	TGCAGTGCTTTTCTAGCGGGGGACTCCTACGAGCAGTACTTC	CSAFLAGDSYEQYF
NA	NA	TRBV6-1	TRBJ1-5	TGTGCCAGCAGTGAAGCTCTTGTGTCGGGACGGGCCCAGCATTTT	CASSEALVSGRAQHF
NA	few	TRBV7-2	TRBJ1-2	TGTGCCAGCAGCCAAATGAATAGACCGACAGGATCCGGCTACACCTTC	CASSQMNRPTGSGYTF
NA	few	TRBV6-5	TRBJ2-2	TGTGCCAGCAGTTACTCAATCAGGGAAGGGGAGCTGTTTTTT	CASSYSIREGELFF
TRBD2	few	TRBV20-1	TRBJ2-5	TGCAGTGCTCGGACTAGCGGGAGGCTGGAGACCCAGTACTTC	CSARTSGRLETQYF
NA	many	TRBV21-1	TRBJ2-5	TGTGCCAGCAGCAAGAGGAGACAAGAGACCCAGTACTTC	CASSKRRQETQYF
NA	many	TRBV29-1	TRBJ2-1	TGCAGCGTGAATGACAATGAGCAGTTCTTC	CSVNDNEQFF
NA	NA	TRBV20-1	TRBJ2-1	TGCAGTGCTAGAGAGTCTGCCTACAATGAGCAGTTCTTC	CSARESAYNEQFF
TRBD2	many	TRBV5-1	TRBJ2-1	TGCGCCAGCAGCTTGGGAGCTAGCGGGGGAACCTACAATGAGCAGTTCTTC	CASSLGASGGTYNEQFF
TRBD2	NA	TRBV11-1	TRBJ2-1	TGTGCCAGCAGCGTGACTAGCGGGCCTTACAATGAGCAGTTCTTC	CASSVTSGPYNEQFF
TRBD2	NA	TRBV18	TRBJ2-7	TGTGCCAGCTCACCACGTACCAGGACTAGCGGGAGGGCTTACGAGCAGTACTTC	CASSPRTRTSGRAYEQYF
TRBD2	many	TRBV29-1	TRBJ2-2	TGCAGCGTTCGCTTGGAAGACGGGACTAGAGTTGCCGGGGAGCTGTTTTTT	CSVRLEDGTRVAGELFF
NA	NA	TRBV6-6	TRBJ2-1	TGTGCCAGCAGTGCTCAGGGATCCGGTGAGCAGTTCTTC	CASSAQGSGEQFF
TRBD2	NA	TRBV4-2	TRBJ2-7	TGTGCCAGCAGCCAAGTGTTTAGCGGGGGCTGGGAGCAGTACTTC	CASSQVFSGGWEQYF
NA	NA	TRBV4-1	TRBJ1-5	TGCGCCAGCAGCCAAGATATGGAGGGGCTGCCCCAGCATTTT	CASSQDMEGLPQHF
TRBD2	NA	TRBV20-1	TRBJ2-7	TGCAGTGCTAGCTCTCTAGCGGGGTTGTACGAGCAGTACTTC	CSASSLAGLYEQYF
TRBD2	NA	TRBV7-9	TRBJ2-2	TGTGCCAGCAGCTTCTCTGGCGGGAGTACCGGGGAGCTGTTTTTT	CASSFSGGSTGELFF
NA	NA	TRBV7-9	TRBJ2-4	TGTGCCAGCAGCAAAACCCCGGGACTAAACATTCAGTACTTC	CASSKTPGLNIQYF
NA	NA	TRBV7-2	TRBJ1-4	TGTGTCAGCAGCTTATGGGCCGGGGCAACTAATGAAAAACTGTTTTTT	CVSSLWAGATNEKLFF
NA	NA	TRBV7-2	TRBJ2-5	TGTGCCAGCAGCTCCCTTGGCCCAAACACCCAGTACTTC	CASSSLGPNTQYF
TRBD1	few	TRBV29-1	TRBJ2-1	TGCAGCGTTGGGACAGGGATCTACAATGAGCAGTTCTTC	CSVGTGIYNEQFF
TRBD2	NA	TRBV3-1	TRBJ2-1	TGTGCCAGCAGCCAAGTTCCCAGCGGGATTTACAATGAGCAGTTCTTC	CASSQVPSGIYNEQFF
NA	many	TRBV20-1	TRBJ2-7	TGCAGTGCTCGACCGGGACAAACCTACGAGCAGTACTTC	CSARPGQTYEQYF
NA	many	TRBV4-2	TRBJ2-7	TGTGCCAGCAGCCAAGAAGATCAGGGGCGGTACGAGCAGTACTTC	CASSQEDQGRYEQYF
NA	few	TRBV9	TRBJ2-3	TGTGCCAGCGGCCCCGGGGGGCGGACAGATACGCAGTATTTT	CASGPGGRTDTQYF
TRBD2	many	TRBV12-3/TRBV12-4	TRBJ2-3	TGTGCCAGCCAGGGACTAGGGCTAGATACGCAGTATTTT	CASQGLGLDTQYF
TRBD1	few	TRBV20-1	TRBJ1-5	TGCAGTGCTAGAGCCGGGCAGGGGGCAAGCAATCAGCCCCAGCATTTT	CSARAGQGASNQPQHF
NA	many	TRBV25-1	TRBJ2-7	TGTGCCAGCAGCGCCCGGGCGGGTAGTAACTCGAACTACGAGCAGTACTTC	CASSARAGSNSNYEQYF
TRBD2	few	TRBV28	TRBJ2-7	TGTGCCAGCGCCTCGAGGGAGGGAGGAGAGCAGTACTTC	CASASREGGEQYF
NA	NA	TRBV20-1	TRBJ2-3	TGCAGTGCTAGAGATCCCAATAGTGGTGGCACAGATACGCAGTATTTT	CSARDPNSGGTDTQYF
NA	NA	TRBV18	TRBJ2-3	TGTGCCAGCTCACCACTCAGGGACCTTGGCACAGATACGCAGTATTTT	CASSPLRDLGTDTQYF
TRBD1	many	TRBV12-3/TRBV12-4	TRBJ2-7	TGTGCCAGCAGAAGGTCAGGGGGTCGCCTCTACGAGCAGTACTTC	CASRRSGGRLYEQYF
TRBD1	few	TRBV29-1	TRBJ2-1	TGCAGCGTTTTCCAGGGGGCTTACAATGAGCAGTTCTTC	CSVFQGAYNEQFF
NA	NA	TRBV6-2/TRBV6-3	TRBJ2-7	TGTGCCAGCAGTTCAACTTCCCGAACTTCCTACGAGCAGTACTTC	CASSSTSRTSYEQYF
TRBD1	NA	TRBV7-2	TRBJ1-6	TGTGCCAGCAGCTCCCCAGGGGGTTATTCACCCCTCCACTTT	CASSSPGGYSPLHF
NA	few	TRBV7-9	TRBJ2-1	TGTGCCAGCAGCTTAAGGGAATCAGGTGGCAATGAGCAGTTCTTC	CASSLRESGGNEQFF
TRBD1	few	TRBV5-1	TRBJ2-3	TGCGCCAGCAGCTTGGTTACAGGGGAAGATACGCAGTATTTT	CASSLVTGEDTQYF
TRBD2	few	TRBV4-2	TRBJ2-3	TGTGCCAGCAGCCTAAGGACTAGCGACACAGATACGCAGTATTTT	CASSLRTSDTDTQYF
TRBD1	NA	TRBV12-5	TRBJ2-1	TGTGCTAGTGGCCGCTCTGGACAGGCCAGCTCCTACAATGAGCAGTTCTTC	CASGRSGQASSYNEQFF
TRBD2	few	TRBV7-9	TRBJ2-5	TGTGCCAGCAGCCCCCCTAGCGGCCAAGAGACCCAGTACTTC	CASSPPSGQETQYF
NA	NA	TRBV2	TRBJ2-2	TGTGCCAGCAGTGAATACCGCTCAAACAGGGAAAACGGGGAGCTGTTTTTT	CASSEYRSNRENGELFF
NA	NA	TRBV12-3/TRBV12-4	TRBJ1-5	TGTGCCAGCAGTGAGAGGACCAATCAGCCCCAGCATTTT	CASSERTNQPQHF
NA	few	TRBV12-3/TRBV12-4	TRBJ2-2	TGTGCCAGCATTCCTAGGGGGGGCAGGTACACCGGGGAGCTGTTTTTT	CASIPRGGRYTGELFF
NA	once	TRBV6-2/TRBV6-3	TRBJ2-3	TGTGCCAGCAGTCATGGGCGGGAGCAGTATTTT	CASSHGREQYF
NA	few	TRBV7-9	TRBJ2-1	TGTGCCAGCAGCCCCCTCGGAGGGCTCAACAATGAGCAGTTCTTC	CASSPLGGLNNEQFF
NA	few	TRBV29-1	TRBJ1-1	TGCACTGCGAGTGGGGTGAACACTGAAGCTTTCTTT	CTASGVNTEAFF
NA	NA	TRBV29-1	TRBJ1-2	TGCAGCGTTGGCCGGTCAACGCAGGGATTTGACAACACCTTC	CSVGRSTQGFDNTF
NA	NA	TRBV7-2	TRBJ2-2	TGTGCCAGCAGCTTAGAGGGCCCCGGGGAGCTGGTTTTT	CASSLEGPGELVF
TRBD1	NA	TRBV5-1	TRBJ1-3	TGCGCCAGCAGCCCGGGACAGGAGAGCTCTGGAAACACCATATATTTT	CASSPGQESSGNTIYF
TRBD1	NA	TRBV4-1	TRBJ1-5	TGCGCCAGCAGCCAAGATCCGGGGACAGGGAAGGAGCCCCAGCATTTT	CASSQDPGTGKEPQHF
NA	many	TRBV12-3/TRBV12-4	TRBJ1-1	TGTGCCAGCAGCCCCCAGGGGTGGGGCACTGAAGCTTTCTTT	CASSPQGWGTEAFF
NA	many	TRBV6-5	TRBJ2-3	TGTGCCAGCAGTTATAGGGGGGGGCCCACAGATACGCAGTATTTT	CASSYRGGPTDTQYF
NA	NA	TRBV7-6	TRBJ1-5	TGTGCCAGCAGCTTACCGACCTCAGGGAAACCCAATCAGCCCCAGCATTTT	CASSLPTSGKPNQPQHF